The sequence of this T cell receptor (beta chain) was determined in a study of prognosis after radiotherapy for stage I lung cancer. The wider study: Enrolled patients (over twelve men, 6 women) had a median age of approximately 74 years and an age range of about 53 to 84 years.

This clonotype was counted at least ten times. Its target is unknown. Trimming stripped 5 bases from V and 5 bases from J, with 21 bases between. The CDR3 length is 16 residues. The study's findings and limits: It was in patients who developed distant metastases that Shannon entropy after stereotactic body radiation therapy was lower.

Among the patients, all were node-negative on CT and PET/CT, and none had received prior chemotherapy or radiotherapy or had other malignancies. TCR beta CDR3 amplification from genomic DNA was performed by two-round multiplex PCR. Primers specific to each TRBV and TRBJ gene were used in first-round PCR. TCRdb fed the multiplex PCR reads into MiXCR, producing one record per CDR3 protein. The sample carries some 27,000 distinct CDR3 sequences, approximately 38% recorded once. The chain is built from TRBV12-3 or TRBV12-4 and TRBJ2-5; tentatively, D is TRBD1 or TRBD2 (5 bases each). The starting material was PBMCs, obtained before or after stereotactic body radiation therapy (not recorded which). The TCR originated in a donor of 50 years or more with non-small cell lung cancer. CDR3 loop: CASSPPGPGREETQYF. DNA of the CDR3: TGTGCCAGCAGTCCCCCGGGACCGGGAAGGGAGGAGACCCAGTACTTC.